Shown below are 30 T cell receptor beta chains from a single sample sequenced in a study of blood T cell repertoires in COVID-19. Clones were read by immunoSEQ multiplex PCR, and TCRdb kept only the in-frame ones, dropping some. The data show 130,000 to 150,000 clones, around 79% seen once. Material for sequencing was peripheral blood. These TCRs come from an older woman with COVID-19, enrolled during active disease.

The V and J genes are TRBV18 and TRBJ1-1; TRBD1 aligns across 9 bases. Trimming removed 6 bases from V and 6 bases from J; junction bases left unmatched: 14. This CDR3 spans 16 amino acids. Germline CDR1 and CDR2: KGHSH and LQKENI. CDR3 bases: TGTGCCAGCTCCGCCCCCAACAGGGGGCTTGAGGCTGAAGCTTTCTTT. Translating it yields CASSAPNRGLEAEAFF.

The chain employs TRBV13 and TRBJ1-5; no firm D call. The CDR3 sequence is 14 residues long. Deletions cut 0 bases from V and 0 bases from J, with 3 bases between. The germline V gene encodes CDR1 PRHDT and CDR2 FYEKMQ (reference sequence). The CDR3 DNA reads as TGTGCCAGCAGCTTAGGCCGTAGCAATCAGCCCCAGCATTTT. Translated: CASSLGRSNQPQHF.

This chain connects TRBV5-5 to TRBJ2-2; 11 positions match TRBD1. V gave up 4 bases and J gave up 4 bases; unmatched junction bases: 9. CDR3 size: 17 residues. CDR1 SGHKS and CDR2 YYEKEE come from the germline V gene (reference sequence). CDR3: CASSGRTGGAVTGELFF. The CDR3 nucleotides read TGTGCCAGCAGCGGACGGACAGGGGGCGCGGTCACCGGGGAGCTGTTTTTT.

The genes are TRBV30 and TRBJ1-5; TRBD1 is a possible D gene (6 bases). The V and J ends lost 5 bases and 2 bases respectively, with 16 bases between them. This CDR3 comprises 15 residues. Looked up from germline, CDR1 is GTSNPN and CDR2 is SVGIG (reference sequence). CDR3 sequence reads: CAWSEQGGGNQPQHF. For the CDR3, the DNA is TGTGCCTGGTCAGAACAGGGAGGGGGCAATCAGCCCCAGCATTTT.

This clone was detected only a few times. In nucleotides, the CDR3 is TGTGCCAGCAGCCAGGGGCGGCAGGGGAGCAATGAGCAGTTCTTC. Residues: CASSQGRQGSNEQFF. V is TRBV5-4 and J is TRBJ2-1; TRBD1 is a possible D gene (6 bases). The CDR3 length is 15 residues. Germline V gene data show CDR1 as SGHNT and CDR2 as YYREEE (reference sequence). V lost 4 bases and J lost 6, with 17 bases in between.

The genes are TRBV7-9 and TRBJ2-3; no reliable D call. This CDR3 contains 11 residues. V lost 4 bases to trimming and J lost 5 bases, with 4 bases between them. The germline CDR1 and CDR2 sequences are SEHNR and FQNEAQ (reference sequence). CDR3 sequence (DNA): TGTGCCAGCAGCTCCTTAGATACGCAGTATTTT. It specifies CASSSLDTQYF.

The genes are TRBV5-1 and TRBJ2-7; the match to TRBD2 covers 13 bases. The CDR3 length is 17 residues. From germline, CDR1 is SGHRS and CDR2 YFSETQ. V lost 3 bases, J lost 0 bases, and 6 bases stayed unmatched. The CDR3 here is CASSYWTSGGFSYEQYF. Here the CDR3 DNA reads TGCGCCAGCAGCTACTGGACTAGCGGGGGCTTCTCCTACGAGCAGTACTTC.

The V and J genes are TRBV19 and TRBJ2-1, with 13 bases matching TRBD2. This CDR3 region has 18 residues. Trimming removed 4 bases from V and 0 bases from J; junction bases left unmatched: 6. The germline CDR1 and CDR2 sequences are LNHDA and SQIVND (reference sequence). The CDR3, as DNA: TGTGCCAGTAGTAGAGGACTAGCGGGGGCAAGCTCCTACAATGAGCAGTTCTTC. This gives the protein CASSRGLAGASSYNEQFF.

The chain couples TRBV3-1 (or the pseudogene TRBV3-2) to TRBJ1-4, with a tentative D call TRBD1 (6 bases). Germline V gene data show CDR1 as LGHDT and CDR2 as YNNKEL (reference sequence). The CDR3 totals 16 residues. The V end was cut by 1 base, the J end by 7 bases, with 16 bases between. The CDR3 DNA reads TGTGCCAGCAGCCAAGTAAACAGGGAAAGGGGTGAAAAACTGTTTTTT. This codes for CASSQVNRERGEKLFF.

The rearrangement links TRBV4-1 to TRBJ2-1; the D gene is possibly TRBD2 (6 bases). CDR3 size: 12 residues. Germline values: CDR1 MGHRA, CDR2 YSYEKL. V lost 1 base and J 15 bases, leaving 13 bases between the germline ends. CDR3 residues: CASSQVSGLLFF. The DNA of the CDR3 is TGCGCCAGCAGCCAAGTCTCGGGACTTCTGTTCTTC.

The J gene is TRBJ1-1, the V gene TRBV5-4; the D gene is possibly TRBD1 (6 bases). Trimming pared 3 bases from V and 3 bases from J, leaving 9 bases between. This CDR3 is 13 amino acids long. Germline CDR1 is SGHNT and CDR2 is YYREEE (reference sequence). This CDR3 reads CASSSGQDTEAFF. The CDR3 nucleotides are TGTGCCAGCAGCTCGGGACAAGACACTGAAGCTTTCTTT.

This clone occurred a few times. This sequence joins TRBV10-3 and TRBJ1-1, with TRBD1 identical over 11 bases. From germline, CDR1 is ENHRY and CDR2 SYGVKD. Trimming removed 2 bases from V and 3 bases from J; junction bases left unmatched: 2. The CDR3 consists of 15 residues. CDR3 in DNA: TGTGCCATCAGTGAGCCGGGACAGGGGGACACTGAAGCTTTCTTT. Amino acid sequence: CAISEPGQGDTEAFF.

This chain links TRBV3-1 (or the pseudogene TRBV3-2) with TRBJ1-2; 8 positions agree with TRBD1. This CDR3 contains 15 residues. The V gene end was trimmed by 4 bases and the J gene end by 8 bases; junction bases not matched to a gene: 12. In germline, CDR1 is LGHDT, CDR2 YNNKEL (reference sequence). Written as DNA, the CDR3 is TGTGCCAGCAGCCCCCGGAGAGTGACAGGGGAAGGCTACACCTTC. This codes for CASSPRRVTGEGYTF.

The chain has TRBV6-1 and TRBJ2-5; 7 bases line up with TRBD2. Germline V gives CDR1 MNHNS, CDR2 SASEGT. The CDR3 runs 15 residues. V lost 2 bases to trimming and J lost 1 base; unmatched junction nucleotides: 4. The DNA of the CDR3 is TGTGCCAGCAGTGAATTAGCGGGTGTCCAAGAGACCCAGTACTTC. Encoded protein: CASSELAGVQETQYF.

CDR3 residues: CASSRYRTGSSTDTQYF. The DNA for the CDR3 is TGCGCCAGCAGCCGTTATCGGACAGGGAGCAGCACAGATACGCAGTATTTT. The chain links TRBV4-3 to TRBJ2-3, with TRBD1 matching 8 bases. J was trimmed by 0 bases and V by 4 bases; bases with no gene match: 9. Per the germline V gene, CDR1 is LGHNA and CDR2 is YSLEER. The CDR3 length is 17 residues.

The chain links TRBV7-2 to TRBJ2-5; 11 bases line up with TRBD2. The CDR3 totals 14 residues. CDR1 SGHTA and CDR2 FQGNSA come from the germline V gene. Trimming took 2 bases from V and 5 from J; bases not matched to a gene: 1. The CDR3 nucleotides read TGTGCCAGCAGCTTACTAGCGGGGGGCGAGACCCAGTACTTC. It yields the protein CASSLLAGGETQYF. Drawing the rest from reference TRBV7-2 and TRBJ2-5, the complete variable domain is GAGVSQSPSNKVTEKGKDVELRCDPISGHTALYWYRQSLGQGLEFLIYFQGNSAPDKSGLPSDRFSAERTGGSVSTLTIQRTQQEDSAVYLCASSLLAGGETQYFGPGTRLLVL.

V is TRBV5-1 and J is TRBJ2-7; 8 bases agree with TRBD1. The germline V gene has CDR1 SGHRS and CDR2 YFSETQ. V lost 5 bases, J lost 1 base, and 8 bases stayed unmatched. The CDR3 extends over 15 amino acids. The CDR3 region is CASRTRQGSSYEQYF. The CDR3 DNA follows: TGCGCCAGCAGGACGAGACAGGGGAGTTCCTACGAGCAGTACTTC.

This sequence joins TRBV19 and TRBJ2-7; D ambiguous. The CDR3 is 15 amino acids. The V end lost 1 base, the J end lost 4 bases, and 14 bases lay between the germline ends. The germline V gene has CDR1 LNHDA and CDR2 SQIVND (reference sequence). The CDR3 loop is CASSIGSPFLYEQYF. The DNA of the CDR3 is TGTGCCAGTAGTATAGGAAGCCCCTTCCTATACGAGCAGTACTTC.

This chain connects TRBV6-6 to TRBJ2-7; 13 nucleotides align to TRBD2. J lost 3 bases, V lost 5 bases, and 16 bases had no gene match. This CDR3 has 19 amino acids. Germline values: CDR1 MNHNY, CDR2 SVGAGI (reference sequence). CDR3 loop: CASSPRAGTSGESRYEQYF. CDR3 nucleotide sequence: TGTGCCAGCAGTCCCCGCGCCGGGACTAGCGGGGAAAGCCGCTACGAGCAGTACTTC.

The chain carries TRBV12-3 or TRBV12-4 and TRBJ1-1; D remains ambiguous. The V and J ends lost 5 bases and 0 bases respectively, with 7 bases between them. This CDR3 spans 13 amino acids. The CDR3 region has the DNA TGTGCCAGCAGTCGGGAGGTGAACACTGAAGCTTTCTTT. It codes for CASSREVNTEAFF.

This rearrangement joins TRBV27 to TRBJ2-3; 8 bases are a match to TRBD1. Unmatched junction bases numbered 6, after V lost 10 bases and J lost 0 bases. There are 14 residues in the CDR3. CDR1 is MNHEY, CDR2 SMNVEV, per germline (reference sequence). As DNA, the CDR3 is TGTGCCACCAAGACAGGGGCGAGCACAGATACGCAGTATTTT. Its protein product is CATKTGASTDTQYF.

The V gene is TRBV28, the J gene TRBJ1-2; TRBD1 matches 7 bases. This CDR3 is built from 15 residues. Germline CDR1 reads MDHEN; CDR2 reads SYDVKM. The J segment lost 4 bases and the V segment lost 10 bases, leaving 15 bases of the junction unmatched. CDR3 DNA sequence: TGTGCCACGAAAAGACAGGGCCGGATAGCCTATGGCTACACCTTC. Translated, it gives CATKRQGRIAYGYTF.

The rearrangement links TRBV7-6 to TRBJ1-4; TRBD1 agrees at 9 bases. The CDR3 has 16 residues. Germline V gene data show CDR1 as SGHVS and CDR2 as FNYEAQ. The trim removed 1 base at V and 2 bases at J, leaving 2 bases unmatched. CDR3 sequence: CASSLGGQGTNEKLFF. The CDR3 region has the DNA TGTGCCAGCAGCTTAGGAGGACAGGGGACTAATGAAAAACTGTTTTTT.

The rearrangement links TRBV9 to TRBJ2-2; 9 bases agree with TRBD1. J gave up 7 bases and V 3 bases, and 10 bases lay outside the gene matches. CDR1 and CDR2 from the germline V gene are SGDLS and YYNGEE. The CDR3 is made up of 16 amino acids. The chain's CDR3 is CASSGAGTGSFGELFF. In DNA, the CDR3 is TGTGCCAGCAGCGGAGCCGGGACAGGGAGTTTCGGGGAGCTGTTTTTT. The full variable domain, with the rest looked up from reference TRBV9 and TRBJ2-2, is DSGVTQTPKHLITATGQRVTLRCSPRSGDLSVYWYQQSLDQGLQFLIQYYNGEERAKGNILERFSAQQFPDLHSELNLSSLELGDSALYFCASSGAGTGSFGELFFGEGSRLTVL.

This clone was seen more than once but under ten times. The chain combines TRBV5-1 with TRBJ1-4; D possibly corresponds to TRBD1 (5 bases). The V gene's germline CDR1 is SGHRS and CDR2 YFSETQ. V was trimmed by 0 bases and J by 2 bases, leaving 11 bases between them. The CDR3 has 16 residues. This CDR3 reads CASSLAPPGTNEKLFF. CDR3 nucleotides: TGCGCCAGCAGCTTGGCCCCCCCAGGGACTAATGAAAAACTGTTTTTT.

This clone was picked up one time. This chain uses TRBV6-1 with TRBJ2-7, with a possible D match to TRBD2 (7 bases). From germline, CDR1 is MNHNS and CDR2 SASEGT. This CDR3 has 16 residues. Trimming removed 2 bases from V and 0 bases from J, with 14 bases in between. The CDR3 nucleotides are TGTGCCAGCAGTGAATTAGGGGGGGCTTCCTCCTACGAGCAGTACTTC. Translating gives CASSELGGASSYEQYF.

The genes are TRBV19 and TRBJ2-7; a possible D gene is TRBD1 (6 bases). This CDR3 is built from 14 residues. V was trimmed by 1 base and J by 6 bases, leaving 13 bases between them. CDR1 LNHDA and CDR2 SQIVND come from the germline V gene (reference sequence). The CDR3 here is CASSIGETGSEQYF. Written as DNA, the CDR3 is TGTGCCAGTAGTATAGGTGAGACAGGCTCCGAGCAGTACTTC.

The chain employs TRBV6-5 and TRBJ1-1, with D tentatively TRBD1 (5 bases). The CDR3 totals 13 residues. CDR1 MNHEY and CDR2 SVGAGI come from the germline V gene. The ends were cut back, 5 bases at V and 10 bases at J, with 17 bases in the middle. As DNA, the CDR3 is TGTGCCAGCAGTCACCTAAGGAGGGGAGGAGCTTTCTTT. Its protein product is CASSHLRRGGAFF.

CDR3 amino acids: CASSFGGPDQPQHF. The DNA for the CDR3 is TGTGCCAGCAGTTTCGGCGGTCCCGACCAGCCCCAGCATTTT. The V call is TRBV27, the J call TRBJ1-5; D gene ambiguous. Trimming took 3 bases from V and 7 from J, leaving 13 bases between them. The CDR3 spans 14 residues. Germline-derived CDR1 and CDR2 are MNHEY and SMNVEV (reference sequence).

This clone was counted a few times. The V and J genes are TRBV6-2 or TRBV6-3 and TRBJ1-5, with TRBD1 identical over 8 bases. Germline V gene lookup returns CDR1 MNHEY and CDR2 SVGEGT. This CDR3 has 13 residues. V trimming: 6 bases; J trimming: 6 bases; junction bases outside the gene matches: 4. CDR3 amino acids: CASSDRGSQPQHF. CDR3 DNA: TGTGCCAGCAGCGACAGGGGTTCTCAGCCCCAGCATTTT.